This paragraph reports one T cell receptor beta chain. The data derive from a study of CD8+ T cells in alopecia areata. Study-level information: Treated patients took oral tofacitinib at 5 to 10 mg twice daily. Tofacitinib lasted 6 to 18 months, then 6 months off drug.

cDNA reverse transcribed from extracted RNA served as the sequencing template. This table comes from immunoSEQ multiplex PCR, and its TCRdb copy is limited to in-frame clones, with some not included. The top ten clones hold around 25% of a sample with approximately 140,000 clones, 82% of them seen once. Trimming left V 7 bases short and J 7 bases short, with 14 bases between. CDR3 length equals 13 residues. The germline V gene has CDR1 MNHNY and CDR2 SVGAGI (reference sequence). Indicated treatment: oral pan-JAK inhibitor, 5-10 mg twice daily. Alopecia areata patients gave lesional scalp punch biopsies and peripheral blood samples.

The sample here was CD8+ T cells sorted from blood, taken at week 4, from a patient treated with tofacitinib. The chain is built from TRBV6-6 and TRBJ1-5, with D unresolved. This clonotype was sampled from a human donor with alopecia areata. CDR3 region: CASTRVVAQPQHF. The CDR3 DNA reads TGTGCCAGCACCCGGGTGGTGGCCCAGCCCCAGCATTTT.